These 32 T cell receptor beta chains originate from one sample sequenced in a study of T cell repertoires in cytomegalovirus infection. These TCRs' antigens remain unknown. Each CDR3 protein gets one entry after TCRdb re-called the reads with MiXCR. Counted here are just under 500,000 distinct CDR3 sequences, 30% to 40% occurring once; the ten biggest clones make up roughly a sixth. The sample was cultured PBMCs, taken from culture after CMV antigen stimulation. These receptors were collected from a human donor in good health (CMV status not recorded). Some clones in this sample may be carry-over from other donors' samples.

The chain has TRBV15 and TRBJ2-5; D remains unclear. The V gene's germline CDR1 is LNHNV and CDR2 YYDKDF (reference sequence). The V and J ends lost 0 bases and 8 bases respectively, with 7 bases between them. This CDR3 spans 12 amino acids. This chain's CDR3 is CATSRDESTQYF. CDR3 sequence (DNA): TGTGCCACCAGCAGAGATGAATCTACCCAGTACTTC.

This clonotype has a handful of counts. The chain carries TRBV7-2 and TRBJ1-1; D is ambiguous. The CDR3 has 13 residues. CDR1 is SGHTA and CDR2 is FQGNSA in the germline V gene. The V gene lost 3 bases and the J gene lost 7 bases, with 12 bases spanning the gap. The CDR3 here is CASSFGTQREAFF. In nucleotides, the CDR3 is TGTGCCAGCAGCTTTGGCACACAGCGTGAAGCTTTCTTT.

The DNA for the CDR3 is TGTGCCAGTACCGTCGGCCCGACGGGCGAGCAGTACTTC. It specifies CASTVGPTGEQYF. The chain is built from TRBV19 and TRBJ2-7; the D is unclear. Trimming removed 7 bases from V and 6 bases from J, with 16 bases in between. This CDR3 contains 13 residues. Germline V gene data show CDR1 as LNHDA and CDR2 as SQIVND (reference sequence).

This clonotype was recorded many times. The V call is TRBV7-6, the J call TRBJ2-1; 12 bases are a match to TRBD2. The CDR3 extends over 15 amino acids. Germline V gene data show CDR1 as SGHVS and CDR2 as FNYEAQ. V was pared by 4 bases and J by 7 bases, with 5 bases of the junction left unmatched. CDR3 coding DNA: TGTGCCAGCAGCTCTACTAGCGGGAGGTTGAATGAGCAGTTCTTC. Encoded protein: CASSSTSGRLNEQFF.

J is TRBJ1-4 and V is TRBV29-1; TRBD1 is a possible D gene (6 bases). With 7 bases removed from V and 7 bases from J, the gap between germline ends came to 16 bases. This CDR3 comprises 13 residues. In germline, CDR1 is SQVTM, CDR2 ANQGSEA. The CDR3 reads CSAYPGTPEKLFF. The CDR3 DNA is TGCAGCGCCTACCCCGGGACACCTGAAAAACTGTTTTTT.

The chain has TRBV7-2 and TRBJ2-1; 10 bases match TRBD2. The CDR3 has 18 residues. Germline assignment: CDR1 SGHTA and CDR2 FQGNSA. Trimming at V came to 1 base and at J to 7 bases, leaving 13 bases not matched to a gene. The CDR3 sequence: CASSLVRLAGAPGNEQFF. The CDR3 DNA sequence: TGTGCCAGCAGCTTAGTAAGGCTAGCGGGAGCCCCTGGGAATGAGCAGTTCTTC.

This clonotype has a handful of counts. This chain joins TRBV6-2 or TRBV6-3 and TRBJ2-1; no clear D gene. The CDR3 is 14 residues long. V gave up 2 bases and J gave up 5 bases, with 10 bases separating them. The germline V gene encodes CDR1 MNHEY and CDR2 SVGEGT. The CDR3 coding sequence is TGTGCCAGCAGTTACGGTGGCCTAAACAATGAGCAGTTCTTC. Translating it yields CASSYGGLNNEQFF.

This chain connects TRBV15 to TRBJ2-2, with D possibly TRBD1 on 6 matching bases. V lost 5 bases and J lost 10, with 11 bases in between. This CDR3 has 12 residues. Per germline, CDR1 LNHNV and CDR2 YYDKDF (reference sequence). Here the CDR3 reads CATSLTGKELFF. The CDR3 nucleotides read TGTGCCACCAGCCTAACAGGGAAGGAGCTGTTTTTT.

J is TRBJ2-1 and V is TRBV7-8, with a tentative D call TRBD2 (6 bases). The germline CDR1 and CDR2 sequences are SGHVS and FQNEAQ. The CDR3 loop spans 14 amino acids. V dropped 2 bases and J dropped 5 bases, with 10 bases sitting between them. The CDR3 coding sequence is TGTGCCAGCAGCTTACGACTAGTAGACAATGAGCAGTTCTTC. This codes for CASSLRLVDNEQFF.

A few counts support this clonotype. CDR3 sequence reads: CASSFRRGRGETQYF. The CDR3 DNA is TGTGCCAGCAGCTTTCGGCGGGGGAGGGGAGAGACCCAGTACTTC. V and J are TRBV7-2 and TRBJ2-5, with 7 bases fitting TRBD2. Germline-derived CDR1 and CDR2 are SGHTA and FQGNSA. There are 15 residues in the CDR3. Trimming took 3 bases from V and 4 from J; bases not matched to a gene: 8. Filled out from reference TRBV7-2 and TRBJ2-5, the complete variable domain reads GAGVSQSPSNKVTEKGKDVELRCDPISGHTALYWYRQSLGQGLEFLIYFQGNSAPDKSGLPSDRFSAERTGGSVSTLTIQRTQQEDSAVYLCASSFRRGRGETQYFGPGTRLLVL.

The chain recombines TRBV4-3 with TRBJ2-1; 11 bases are a match to TRBD2. The junction had 8 bases not matched to a gene; V was cut back by 0 bases and J by 7 bases. The germline CDR1 and CDR2 sequences are LGHNA and YSLEER. CDR3 length: 17 residues. The CDR3 DNA reads TGCGCCAGCAGCCAAGATTTGGCTAGCGGGAGGTTGAATGAGCAGTTCTTC. This gives the protein CASSQDLASGRLNEQFF.

The sample holds a few counts of this clonotype. The chain has TRBV7-9 and TRBJ1-2; the D gene is possibly TRBD1 (5 bases). Germline CDR1 and CDR2: SEHNR and FQNEAQ (reference sequence). Deletions cut 5 bases from V and 4 bases from J, with 14 bases between. The CDR3 length is 14 residues. CDR3 region: CASSGTGLSYGYTF. The CDR3 nucleotides are TGTGCCAGCAGCGGAACGGGACTCAGCTATGGCTACACCTTC. The variable domain in full, completed from reference TRBV7-9 and TRBJ1-2, reads DTGVSQNPRHKITKRGQNVTFRCDPISEHNRLYWYRQTLGQGPEFLTYFQNEAQLEKSRLLSDRFSAERPKGSFSTLEIQRTEQGDSAMYLCASSGTGLSYGYTFGSGTRLTVV.

This clonotype appeared many times. This sequence joins TRBV7-2 and TRBJ2-1; TRBD1 matches 8 bases. The CDR3 covers 14 residues. J gave up 8 bases and V 5 bases, and 8 bases lay outside the gene matches. Germline V gene lookup returns CDR1 SGHTA and CDR2 FQGNSA. The CDR3 reads CASSTDQDRDEQFF. The CDR3 region has the DNA TGTGCCAGCAGCACCGACCAGGACAGGGATGAGCAGTTCTTC.

In this sample, this clonotype turned up many times. V gene TRBV7-2 combines with J gene TRBJ1-2, with D unresolved. V lost 6 bases and J 3 bases, leaving 8 bases between the germline ends. Germline V lookup: CDR1 SGHTA, CDR2 FQGNSA. The CDR3 sequence is 12 residues long. The CDR3 reads CASSKSDYGYTF. The CDR3 nucleotides read TGTGCCAGCAGTAAAAGTGACTATGGCTACACCTTC.

V usage is TRBV12-3 or TRBV12-4 and J usage is TRBJ2-1; 10 positions agree with TRBD2. This CDR3 is 15 amino acids long. The V gene end was trimmed by 6 bases and the J gene end by 2 bases; junction bases not matched to a gene: 4. CDR3 residues: CASRIAGGTYNEQFF. The CDR3 region has the DNA TGTGCCAGCAGAATAGCGGGAGGAACCTACAATGAGCAGTTCTTC.

This chain links TRBV7-6 with TRBJ2-5, with no clear D. V was clipped by 6 bases and J by 5 bases, with 16 bases between them. This CDR3 comprises 14 residues. CDR1 is SGHVS, CDR2 FNYEAQ, per germline. The CDR3 loop reads CASSLEKHLETQYF. Written as DNA, the CDR3 is TGTGCCAGCAGTTTGGAGAAGCACTTGGAGACCCAGTACTTC.

V is TRBV6-1 and J is TRBJ2-1, with 14 bases that match TRBD2. Germline CDR1 and CDR2: MNHNS and SASEGT. The CDR3 covers 16 residues. Trimming at V came to 10 bases and at J to 0 bases, leaving 5 bases not matched to a gene. The CDR3 nucleotides are TGTGCCAACTGGACTAGCGGGGGGAGCTCCTACAATGAGCAGTTCTTC. Translating it yields CANWTSGGSSYNEQFF.

V and J are TRBV28 and TRBJ1-2, with D tentatively TRBD1 (6 bases). Germline CDR1 and CDR2: MDHEN and SYDVKM. V dropped 6 bases and J dropped 4 bases, with 9 bases sitting between them. CDR3 length equals 12 residues. CDR3 region: CASRDSLYGYTF. In DNA form, the CDR3 reads TGTGCCAGCAGGGACAGTCTCTATGGCTACACCTTC.

This clonotype was seen at least ten times. The J gene is TRBJ2-5, the V gene TRBV7-9; a weak D match, TRBD1 (5 bases). This CDR3 spans 13 amino acids. CDR1 SEHNR and CDR2 FQNEAQ come from the germline V gene (reference sequence). Trimming pared 1 base from V and 9 bases from J, leaving 12 bases between. The CDR3 coding sequence is TGTGCCAGCAGCTTAGACGATCAGGGATCCCAGTACTTC. Its protein is CASSLDDQGSQYF.

This clonotype was observed a few times. This chain joins TRBV2 and TRBJ1-1, with 10 positions matching TRBD1. Germline V gene lookup returns CDR1 SNHLY and CDR2 FYNNEI. After removal of 4 bases from V and 2 bases from J, the junction contained 7 bases not matched to a gene. There are 16 residues in the CDR3. The CDR3 coding sequence is TGTGCCAGCAGTGGGTGGGACAGGGGATTTAACACTGAAGCTTTCTTT. Translating it yields CASSGWDRGFNTEAFF.

Concerning this clonotype: Compared with germline, one end of the junction differs, possibly owing to a read error. The rearrangement joins TRBV18 to TRBJ2-5, with TRBD1 matching over 7 bases. This CDR3 has 13 residues. From germline, CDR1 is KGHSH and CDR2 LQKENI. The CDR3, as DNA: TGTGCCAGCTCCGGGACAGACCAAGGGACCCAGTACTTC. Translation gives CASSGTDQGTQYF.

This chain uses TRBV5-4 with TRBJ2-5; possibly TRBD2 for D (5 bases). The CDR3 is made up of 15 amino acids. CDR1 is SGHNT, CDR2 YYREEE, per germline (reference sequence). V lost 4 bases to trimming and J lost 2 bases, with 15 bases between them. DNA for the CDR3: TGTGCCAGCAGCACCCTCCTAGCCGGGCAAGAGACCCAGTACTTC. Its protein product is CASSTLLAGQETQYF.

This clonotype has only a few counts. This chain links TRBV6-1 with TRBJ2-7, with D perhaps matching TRBD1 (6 bases). CDR1 and CDR2 from the germline V gene are MNHNS and SASEGT. The CDR3 extends over 13 amino acids. The V and J ends lost 6 bases and 3 bases respectively, with 12 bases between them. The CDR3 region is CASRRQVNYEQYV. DNA of the CDR3: TGTGCCAGCAGGAGACAGGTAAACTACGAGCAGTACGTC.

The chain employs TRBV11-2 and TRBJ2-1; 10 positions agree with TRBD2. J was trimmed by 6 bases and V by 1 base; bases with no gene match: 12. The CDR3 runs 18 residues. Per germline, CDR1 SGHAT and CDR2 FQNNGV. Written as DNA, the CDR3 is TGTGCCAGCAGCTTAGTTTTGAGGAGCGGGAGGGAGCCCAATGAGCAGTTCTTC. It codes for CASSLVLRSGREPNEQFF.

The chain couples TRBV7-3 to TRBJ1-1; 7 bases match TRBD1. CDR3 length: 13 residues. With 8 bases clipped from V and 5 bases from J, the junction kept 8 bases outside the gene matches. Germline-derived CDR1 and CDR2 are SGHTA and FQGTGA. The CDR3 spells CASGTASRTEAFF. CDR3 nucleotide sequence: TGTGCCAGCGGGACAGCGAGTAGGACTGAAGCTTTCTTT.

This clonotype came up a few times. This chain links TRBV4-1 with TRBJ1-4, with 10 bases aligning to TRBD1. Trimming cost V 0 bases and J 8 bases; bases outside gene matches: 9. Germline V gives CDR1 MGHRA, CDR2 YSYEKL. The CDR3 has 17 residues. For the CDR3, the DNA is TGCGCCAGCAGCCAAGAGGGACAGGGGATAGGAAGGGAAAAACTGTTTTTT. It translates to CASSQEGQGIGREKLFF.

This chain joins TRBV10-3 and TRBJ2-7, with TRBD1 identical over 12 bases. The germline V gene encodes CDR1 ENHRY and CDR2 SYGVKD. The CDR3 spans 16 residues. Trimming removed 0 bases from V and 5 bases from J; junction bases left unmatched: 5. DNA for the CDR3: TGTGCCATCAGTGAGTCGAGGGGACAGGGGGCCCACGAGCAGTACTTC. Its translation is CAISESRGQGAHEQYF.

The rearrangement links TRBV12-3 or TRBV12-4 to TRBJ1-1, with TRBD1 matching 7 bases. V shed 5 bases and J 0 bases; nucleotides not matched to a gene: 9. This CDR3 spans 16 amino acids. The CDR3 bases are TGTGCCAGCAGTATCATTTCAGGGGGAGTGAACACTGAAGCTTTCTTT. Translation: CASSIISGGVNTEAFF.

The V gene is TRBV6-5, the J gene TRBJ2-1; D might be TRBD2 (5 bases). The CDR3 consists of 17 residues. Germline assignment: CDR1 MNHEY and CDR2 SVGAGI. V lost 0 bases and J 5 bases, leaving 17 bases between the germline ends. CDR3 loop: CASSYSSFLGANNEQFF. DNA of the CDR3: TGTGCCAGCAGTTACTCGAGTTTTCTGGGAGCGAACAATGAGCAGTTCTTC.

This clonotype appeared once. The CDR3 DNA reads TGCGCCAGCAGCGGGGGGAATACTAACTATGGCTACACCTTC. This sequence encodes CASSGGNTNYGYTF. The J gene is TRBJ1-2, the V gene TRBV4-1; possibly TRBD1 for D (5 bases). V was cut by 5 bases and J by 0 bases, with 10 bases left in between. There are 14 residues in the CDR3. Per germline, CDR1 MGHRA and CDR2 YSYEKL.

The V call is TRBV18, the J call TRBJ2-5, with D hard to call. V was shortened by 0 bases and J by 4 bases, with 6 bases between the two germline ends. This CDR3 contains 13 residues. CDR1 and CDR2 (germline): KGHSH, LQKENI. In DNA form, the CDR3 reads TGTGCCAGCTCACCACCTACAGTAGAGACCCAGTACTTC. Translation: CASSPPTVETQYF.

This clonotype turned up a few times. The V call is TRBV25-1, the J call TRBJ2-7, with 11 bases that match TRBD2. V gave up 2 bases and J gave up 0 bases; unmatched junction bases: 6. CDR3 length equals 17 residues. Germline V gene data show CDR1 as MGHDK and CDR2 as SYGVNS. DNA for the CDR3: TGTGCCAGCAGTGAAGGCCTAGCGGGAGGTGGCTCCTACGAGCAGTACTTC. This sequence encodes CASSEGLAGGGSYEQYF.